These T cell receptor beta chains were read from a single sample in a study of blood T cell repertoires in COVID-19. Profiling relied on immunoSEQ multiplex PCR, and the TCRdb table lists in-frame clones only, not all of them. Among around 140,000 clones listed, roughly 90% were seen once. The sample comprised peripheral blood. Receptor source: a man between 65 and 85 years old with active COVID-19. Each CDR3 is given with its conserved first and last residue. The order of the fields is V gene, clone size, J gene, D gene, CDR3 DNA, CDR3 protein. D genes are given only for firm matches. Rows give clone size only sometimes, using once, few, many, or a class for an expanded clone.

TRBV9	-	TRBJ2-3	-	TGTGCCAGCAGCGTAGGTCCAGGCACAGATACGCAGTATTTT	CASSVGPGTDTQYF
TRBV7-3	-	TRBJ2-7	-	TGTGCCAGCAGCTCACAGCCCGGGAACGAGCAGTACTTC	CASSSQPGNEQYF
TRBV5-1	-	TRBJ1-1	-	TGCGCCAGCAGCTTGGTAAGGGGTTCTGAAGCTTTCTTT	CASSLVRGSEAFF
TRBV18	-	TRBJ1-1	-	TGTGCCAGCTCACCCCTACGACTCACTGAAGCTTTCTTT	CASSPLRLTEAFF
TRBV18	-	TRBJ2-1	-	TGTGCCAGCTCACCTCTGGCGGGAAGCTCCTACAATGAGCAGTTCTTC	CASSPLAGSSYNEQFF
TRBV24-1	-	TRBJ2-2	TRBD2	TGTGCCACCAGTGATGGGACTAGCGGGAGGGACCTGAACACCGGGGAGCTGTTTTTT	CATSDGTSGRDLNTGELFF
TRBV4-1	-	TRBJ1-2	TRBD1	TGCGCCAGCAGCCAAGCCTGGAGGGACAGGGACTACACCTTC	CASSQAWRDRDYTF
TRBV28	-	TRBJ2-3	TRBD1	TGTGCCAGCAGTGGCCGGGACAGGGGGCTGTATACGCAGTATTTT	CASSGRDRGLYTQYF
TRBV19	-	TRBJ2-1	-	TGTGCCAGTAGTATAGGCGGCAATGAGCAGTTCTTC	CASSIGGNEQFF
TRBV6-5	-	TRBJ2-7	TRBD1	TGTGCCAGCACCTCAACCGGGACAGGGTCCTACGAGCAGTACTTC	CASTSTGTGSYEQYF
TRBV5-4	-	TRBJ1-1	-	TGTGCCAGCAGCCCCCCACCCGCTCCGGGGATGAACACTGAAGCTTTCTTT	CASSPPPAPGMNTEAFF
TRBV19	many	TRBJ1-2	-	TGTGCCAGTAGTATAACACAGGGCAGTGGCTACACCTTC	CASSITQGSGYTF
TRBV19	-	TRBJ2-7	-	TGTGCCAGTAGTTCCCATATGACGGGTGAGCAGTACTTC	CASSSHMTGEQYF
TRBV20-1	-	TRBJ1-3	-	TGCAGTGCTAGTAGCCCCCGGGCACAGGGCCCTGGGGGATCTGGAAACACCATATATTTT	CSASSPRAQGPGGSGNTIYF
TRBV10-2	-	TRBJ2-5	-	TGCGCCACCTCTTTTAAAGAGACCCAGTACTTC	CATSFKETQYF
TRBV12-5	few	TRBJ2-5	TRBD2	TGTGCTAGTGCGGCTAGCGGGAGTGAGACCCAGTACTTC	CASAASGSETQYF
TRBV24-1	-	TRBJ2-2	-	TGTGCCACCAGTGATTTCGGGAGTAATGGCGGGGAGCTGTTTTTT	CATSDFGSNGGELFF
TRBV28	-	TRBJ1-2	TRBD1	TGTGCCAGCAGTGGGGACAGGGTAGGAGGCTACACCTTC	CASSGDRVGGYTF
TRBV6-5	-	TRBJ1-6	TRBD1	TGTGCCAGCAGCATGACAGGGCTTAATTCACCCCTCCACTTT	CASSMTGLNSPLHF
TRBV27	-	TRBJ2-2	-	TGTGCCAGCAGTTTAAGGCACGGAGGTAACACCGGGGAGCTGTTTTTT	CASSLRHGGNTGELFF
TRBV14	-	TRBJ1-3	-	TGTGCCAGCAGCCTCCCAGGGGGAAACACCATATATTTT	CASSLPGGNTIYF
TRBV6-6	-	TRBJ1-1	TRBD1	TGTGCCAGCAGGCCGGGACAGGGTTATGAAGCTTTCTTT	CASRPGQGYEAFF
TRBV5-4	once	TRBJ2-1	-	TGTGCCAGCAGCTTCGGCGGAGGTGAGCAGTTCTTC	CASSFGGGEQFF
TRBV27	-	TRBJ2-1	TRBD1	TGTGCCAGCAGTCCCCTAATGACAGGGAACAATGAGCAGTTCTTC	CASSPLMTGNNEQFF
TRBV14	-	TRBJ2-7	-	TGTGCCAGCACCACACCAGCGGGCAAGCTCCACGAGCAGTACTTC	CASTTPAGKLHEQYF
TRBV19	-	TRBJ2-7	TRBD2	TGTGCCAGTAGAAGGAGAACCAGCGCGGGAGAGGGAGAGCAGTACTTC	CASRRRTSAGEGEQYF
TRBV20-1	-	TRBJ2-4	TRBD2	TGCAGTGCTAGTCCCGCGCAGGGCGGGGGAAACATTCAGTACTTC	CSASPAQGGGNIQYF
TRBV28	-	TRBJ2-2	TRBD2	TGTGCCAGCAGTTTCCCGACTAGCGGGAGATCTGGGGAGCTGTTTTTT	CASSFPTSGRSGELFF
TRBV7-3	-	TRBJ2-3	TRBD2	TGTGCCAGCAGCTCCGTGGCGGGAGGAGCCGATACGCAGTATTTT	CASSSVAGGADTQYF
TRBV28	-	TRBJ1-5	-	TGTGCCAGCAGTTTCCGACGGAGGAGCAATCAGCCCCAGCATTTT	CASSFRRRSNQPQHF
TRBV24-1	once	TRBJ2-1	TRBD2	TGTGCCACCAGTGATATTACTAGCGGGGGTTTATCCTACAATGAGCAGTTCTTC	CATSDITSGGLSYNEQFF
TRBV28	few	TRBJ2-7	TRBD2	TGTGCCAGCAGTCTCGCGGGGGGGGTTCGCGAGCAGTACTTC	CASSLAGGVREQYF
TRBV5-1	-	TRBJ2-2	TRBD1	TGCGCCAGCCAGACAGGGGGCAACACCGGGGAGCTGTTTTTT	CASQTGGNTGELFF
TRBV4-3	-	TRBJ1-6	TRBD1	TGCGCCAGCAGCCAAGGGGACAGTTCTTCACCCCTCCACTTT	CASSQGDSSSPLHF
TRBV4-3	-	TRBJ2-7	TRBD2	TGCGCCAGCAGCCAGGAACTAGCGGGAGGTACCTACGAGCAGTACTTC	CASSQELAGGTYEQYF
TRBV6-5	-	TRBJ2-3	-	TGTGCCAGCAGTTACACACAGGGGGGGACAGATACGCAGTATTTT	CASSYTQGGTDTQYF
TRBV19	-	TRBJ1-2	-	TGTGCCACTTTAACAGGGACCTATGGCTACACCTTC	CATLTGTYGYTF
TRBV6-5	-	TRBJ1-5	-	TGTGCCAGCAGCCTGCGGGGCAAAGGCAATCAGCCCCAGCATTTT	CASSLRGKGNQPQHF
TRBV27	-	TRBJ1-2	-	TGTGCCAGCAGTTTTGGAGGGAATGGCTACACCTTC	CASSFGGNGYTF
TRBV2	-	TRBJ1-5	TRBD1	TGTGCCAGCAGCCTACTTGGACAGGATAATCAGCCCCAGCATTTT	CASSLLGQDNQPQHF
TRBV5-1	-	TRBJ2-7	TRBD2	TGCGCCAGCGCCTCCGGAGGTAGCGGGAGCTACGAGCAGTACTTC	CASASGGSGSYEQYF
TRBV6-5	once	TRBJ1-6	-	TGTGCCAGCAGTACGGTGGAAGCGCGCAATTCACCCCTCCACTTT	CASSTVEARNSPLHF
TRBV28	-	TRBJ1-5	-	TGTGCCAGCAGCCTTCAGAGGAATCAGCCCCAGCATTTT	CASSLQRNQPQHF
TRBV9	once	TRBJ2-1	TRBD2	TGTGCCAGTAGCCCCGGGACTAGCGGGTTCAATGAGCAGTTCTTC	CASSPGTSGFNEQFF
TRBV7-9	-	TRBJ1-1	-	TGTGCCAGCAGCTTAACGAGCGGGGACACTGAAGCTTTCTTT	CASSLTSGDTEAFF
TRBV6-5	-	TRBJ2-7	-	TGTGCCAGCACTCCGGACATGTACGAGCAGTACTTC	CASTPDMYEQYF
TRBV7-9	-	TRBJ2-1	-	TGTGCCAGCAGCTTAAACGCGGACAATGAGCAGTTCTTC	CASSLNADNEQFF
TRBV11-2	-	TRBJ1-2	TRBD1	TGTGCCAGCAGCCCAAGGACAGGGACCTTCTATGGCTACACCTTC	CASSPRTGTFYGYTF
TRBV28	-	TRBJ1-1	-	TGTGCCAGCATTTCTTCCAGAGGGACACTGAACACTGAAGCTTTCTTT	CASISSRGTLNTEAFF
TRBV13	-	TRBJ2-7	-	TGTGCCAGCAGCCCCCAGGGCGGTTCGACCTACGAGCAGTACTTC	CASSPQGGSTYEQYF
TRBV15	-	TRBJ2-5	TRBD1	TGTGCCACCAGCAGAGATCCGCGTACAGGGGGCGGGGAGACCCAGTACTTC	CATSRDPRTGGGETQYF
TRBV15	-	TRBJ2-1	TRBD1	TGTGCCACCCGGGACAGGGGGGCCAATGAGCAGTTCTTC	CATRDRGANEQFF
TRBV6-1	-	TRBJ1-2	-	TGTGCCAGCAGTGAAAATGGGGGACTAATCTATGGCTACACCTTC	CASSENGGLIYGYTF